The T cell receptor (beta chain) described here comes from a study of CD8+ T cells in alopecia areata. Treatment reported: oral pan-JAK inhibitor, 5-10 mg twice daily. As the sequencing template, cDNA was produced by extracting RNA and reverse transcribing it. The assay was immunoSEQ multiplex PCR, and TCRdb's table has in-frame clones only and misses some. Among 150,000 to 200,000 clones listed, roughly 61% were seen once. Germline CDR1 reads MNHEY; CDR2 reads SMNVEV (reference sequence). V was cut by 3 bases and J by 6 bases, with 18 bases left in between. The CDR3 loop spans 16 amino acids. V is TRBV27 and J is TRBJ2-1; D perhaps matches TRBD2 (6 bases). The receptor comes from a human donor with alopecia areata. Sequenced here: CD8+ T cells sorted from blood, sampled at week 24, from a patient treated with tofacitinib. CDR3 sequence: CASSFQTSGPPNEQFF. The CDR3 bases are TGTGCCAGCAGTTTTCAGACTAGTGGCCCGCCCAATGAGCAGTTCTTC.